This TCR beta chain was captured in a study of cytomegalovirus exposure and HLA in healthy donors. Overall study: Caucasian-associated ancestry cluster membership applied to 75% to 85% of around 400 genotyped donors. Study results and limitations: It has been reported that TCR beta sequences accurately predicted the HLA-A and HLA-B alleles of most subjects.

This PCR relied on a set of 60 Vbeta primers and 13 Jbeta primers. Method: immunoSEQ multiplex PCR; TCRdb's copy keeps in-frame clones and lacks some. The sample contains some 150,000 clones, just under 70% of which appear only once. Remarks on this clone: The antigen remains unidentified.

CDR3 length: 15 amino acids. CDR1 SGHRS and CDR2 YFSETQ come from the germline V gene. The J segment lost 5 bases and the V segment lost 0 bases, leaving 3 bases of the junction unmatched. Among the donors, all were healthy bone marrow donors. Nominally healthy donors were sampled, though unrecorded immune exposures were likely. The clonotype originates from a man between 60 and 75 years old in good health and CMV-seronegative. Sequenced input: PBMCs. The V and J genes are TRBV5-1 and TRBJ1-1; TRBD1 agrees at 11 bases. The CDR3 region is CASSLEGQGGTEAFF. In DNA form, the CDR3 reads TGCGCCAGCAGCTTGGAGGGACAGGGGGGGACTGAAGCTTTCTTT.